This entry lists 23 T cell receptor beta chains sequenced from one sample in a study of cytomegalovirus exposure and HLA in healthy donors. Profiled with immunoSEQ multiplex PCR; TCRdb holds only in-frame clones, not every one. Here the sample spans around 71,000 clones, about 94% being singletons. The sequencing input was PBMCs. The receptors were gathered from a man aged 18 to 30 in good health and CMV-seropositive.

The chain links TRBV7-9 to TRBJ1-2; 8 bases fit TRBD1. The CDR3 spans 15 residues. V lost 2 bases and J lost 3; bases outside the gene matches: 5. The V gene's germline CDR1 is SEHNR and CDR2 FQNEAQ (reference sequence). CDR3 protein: CASSLRQGADYGYTF. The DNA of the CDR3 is TGTGCCAGCAGCTTACGGCAGGGGGCAGACTATGGCTACACCTTC.

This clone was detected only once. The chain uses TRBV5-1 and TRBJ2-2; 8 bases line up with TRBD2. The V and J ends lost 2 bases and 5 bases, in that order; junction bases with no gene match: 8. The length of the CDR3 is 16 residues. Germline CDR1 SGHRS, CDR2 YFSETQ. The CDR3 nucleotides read TGCGCCAGCAGCTTAAGAGCGGGAGTACAGACCGGGGAGCTGTTTTTT. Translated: CASSLRAGVQTGELFF.

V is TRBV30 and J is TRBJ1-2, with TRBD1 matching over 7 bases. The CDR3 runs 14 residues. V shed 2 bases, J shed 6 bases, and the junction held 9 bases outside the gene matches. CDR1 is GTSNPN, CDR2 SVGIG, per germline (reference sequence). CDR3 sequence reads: CAWSTAGQAHGYTF. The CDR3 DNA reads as TGTGCCTGGAGTACCGCCGGACAGGCCCATGGCTACACCTTC.

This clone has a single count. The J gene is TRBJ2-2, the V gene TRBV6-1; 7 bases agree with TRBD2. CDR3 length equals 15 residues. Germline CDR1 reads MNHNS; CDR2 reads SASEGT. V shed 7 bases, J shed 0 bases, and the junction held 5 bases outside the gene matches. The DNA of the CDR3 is TGTGCCAGCATGCGGGGGAGCGCGAACACCGGGGAGCTGTTTTTT. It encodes CASMRGSANTGELFF.

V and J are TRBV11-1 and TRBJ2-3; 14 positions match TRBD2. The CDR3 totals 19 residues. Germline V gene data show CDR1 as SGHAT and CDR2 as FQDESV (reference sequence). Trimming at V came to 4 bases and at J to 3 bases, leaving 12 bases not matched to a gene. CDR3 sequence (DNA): TGTGCCAGCAGCTCCCCGGGACTAGCGGGAGACGTTTCGACAGATACGCAGTATTTT. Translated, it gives CASSSPGLAGDVSTDTQYF.

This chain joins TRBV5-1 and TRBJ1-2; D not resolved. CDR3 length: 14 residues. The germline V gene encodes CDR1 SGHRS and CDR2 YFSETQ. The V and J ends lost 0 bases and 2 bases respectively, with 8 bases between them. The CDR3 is CASSLADGNYGYTF. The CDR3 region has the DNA TGCGCCAGCAGCTTGGCCGACGGGAACTATGGCTACACCTTC.

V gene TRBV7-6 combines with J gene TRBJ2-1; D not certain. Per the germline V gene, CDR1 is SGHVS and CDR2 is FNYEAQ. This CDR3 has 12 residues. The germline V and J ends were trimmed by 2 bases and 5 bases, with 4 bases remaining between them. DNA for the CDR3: TGTGCCAGCAGCTTATCTGACAATGAGCAGTTCTTC. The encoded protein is CASSLSDNEQFF. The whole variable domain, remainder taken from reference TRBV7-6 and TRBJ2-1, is GAGVSQSPRYKVTKRGQDVALRCDPISGHVSLYWYRQALGQGPEFLTYFNYEAQQDKSGLPNDRFSAERPEGSISTLTIQRTEQRDSAMYRCASSLSDNEQFFGPGTRLTVL.

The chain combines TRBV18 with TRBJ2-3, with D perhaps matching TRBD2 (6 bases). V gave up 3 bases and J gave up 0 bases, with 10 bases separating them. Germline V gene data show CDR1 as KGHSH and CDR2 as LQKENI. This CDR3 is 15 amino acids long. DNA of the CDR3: TGTGCCAGCTCACCGCCGAGCGGGAGCACAGATACGCAGTATTTT. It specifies CASSPPSGSTDTQYF.

CDR3 sequence reads: CASSVAMGRGGSYNEQFF. CDR3 sequence (DNA): TGTGCCAGCAGCGTAGCTATGGGGCGGGGGGGATCCTACAATGAGCAGTTCTTC. This sequence joins TRBV9 and TRBJ2-1; TRBD2 aligns across 9 bases. In germline, CDR1 is SGDLS, CDR2 YYNGEE. The CDR3 runs to 18 residues. J lost 1 base, V lost 0 bases, and 8 bases had no gene match.

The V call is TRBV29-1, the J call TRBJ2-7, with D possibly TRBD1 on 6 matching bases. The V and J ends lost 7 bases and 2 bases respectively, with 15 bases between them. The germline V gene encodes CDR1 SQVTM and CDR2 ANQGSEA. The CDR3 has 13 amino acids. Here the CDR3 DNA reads TGCAGCGCCCAAGGACAGACTACCTACGAGCAGTACTTC. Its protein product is CSAQGQTTYEQYF.

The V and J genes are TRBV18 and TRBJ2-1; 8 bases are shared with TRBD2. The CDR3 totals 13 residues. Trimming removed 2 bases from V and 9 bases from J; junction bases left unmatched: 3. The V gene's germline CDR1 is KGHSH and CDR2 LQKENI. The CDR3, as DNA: TGTGCCAGCTCACCAGCGGGAGGTTTTGAGCAGTTCTTC. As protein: CASSPAGGFEQFF. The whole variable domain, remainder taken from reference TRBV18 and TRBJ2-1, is NAGVMQNPRHLVRRRGQEARLRCSPMKGHSHVYWYRQLPEEGLKFMVYLQKENIIDESGMPKERFSAEFPKEGPSILRIQQVVRGDSAAYFCASSPAGGFEQFFGPGTRLTVL.

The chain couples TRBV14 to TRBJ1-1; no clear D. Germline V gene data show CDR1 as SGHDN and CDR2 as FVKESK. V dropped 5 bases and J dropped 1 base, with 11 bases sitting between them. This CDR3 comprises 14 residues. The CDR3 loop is CASSDGRWNTEAFF. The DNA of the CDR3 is TGTGCCAGCAGCGACGGGAGATGGAACACTGAAGCTTTCTTT. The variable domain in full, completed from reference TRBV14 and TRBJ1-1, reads EAGVTQFPSHSVIEKGQTVTLRCDPISGHDNLYWYRRVMGKEIKFLLHFVKESKQDESGMPNNRFLAERTGGTYSTLKVQPAELEDSGVYFCASSDGRWNTEAFFGQGTRLTVV.

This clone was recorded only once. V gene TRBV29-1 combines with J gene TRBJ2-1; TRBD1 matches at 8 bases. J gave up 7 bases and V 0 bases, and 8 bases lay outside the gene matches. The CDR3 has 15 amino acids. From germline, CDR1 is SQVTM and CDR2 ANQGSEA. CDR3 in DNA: TGCAGCGTTGAAGAGTACCAGGGGGCAGGTAATGAGCAGTTCTTC. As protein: CSVEEYQGAGNEQFF.

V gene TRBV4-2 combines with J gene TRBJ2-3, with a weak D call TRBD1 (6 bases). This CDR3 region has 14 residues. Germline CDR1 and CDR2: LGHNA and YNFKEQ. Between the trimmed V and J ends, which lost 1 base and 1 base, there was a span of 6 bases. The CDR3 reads CASSQAGGTDTQYF. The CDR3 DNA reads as TGTGCCAGCAGCCAAGCAGGGGGCACAGATACGCAGTATTTT.

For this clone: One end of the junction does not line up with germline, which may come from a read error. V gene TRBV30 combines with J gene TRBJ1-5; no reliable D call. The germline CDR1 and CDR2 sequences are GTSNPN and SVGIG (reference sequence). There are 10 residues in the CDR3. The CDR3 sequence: CAGRISPQHF. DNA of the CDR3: TGTGCCGGGAGAATCTCGCCCCAGCATTTT.

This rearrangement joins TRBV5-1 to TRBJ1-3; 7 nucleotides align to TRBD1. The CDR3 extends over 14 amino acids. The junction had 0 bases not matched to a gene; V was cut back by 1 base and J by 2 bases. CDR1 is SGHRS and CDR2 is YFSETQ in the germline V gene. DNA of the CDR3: TGCGCCAGCAGCTTGACAGGGGCTGGAAACACCATATATTTT. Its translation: CASSLTGAGNTIYF.

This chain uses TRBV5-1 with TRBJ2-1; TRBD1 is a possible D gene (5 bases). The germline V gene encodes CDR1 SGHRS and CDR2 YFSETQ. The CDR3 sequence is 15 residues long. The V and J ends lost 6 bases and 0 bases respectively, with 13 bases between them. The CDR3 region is CASTVDSASYNEQFF. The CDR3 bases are TGCGCCAGCACGGTAGACAGCGCCTCCTACAATGAGCAGTTCTTC.

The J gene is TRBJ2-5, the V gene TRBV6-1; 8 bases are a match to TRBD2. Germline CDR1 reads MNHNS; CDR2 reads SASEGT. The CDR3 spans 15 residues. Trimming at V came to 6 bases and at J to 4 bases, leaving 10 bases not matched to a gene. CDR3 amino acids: CASSHLAGGGETQYF. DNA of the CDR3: TGTGCCAGCAGCCATCTAGCGGGCGGTGGAGAGACCCAGTACTTC.

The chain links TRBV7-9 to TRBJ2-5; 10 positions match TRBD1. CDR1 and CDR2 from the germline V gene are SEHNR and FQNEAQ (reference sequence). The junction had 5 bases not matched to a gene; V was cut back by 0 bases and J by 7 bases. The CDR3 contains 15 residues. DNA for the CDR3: TGTGCCAGCAGCTTAGCCGGGACAGGGGATGGGACCCAGTACTTC. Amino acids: CASSLAGTGDGTQYF.

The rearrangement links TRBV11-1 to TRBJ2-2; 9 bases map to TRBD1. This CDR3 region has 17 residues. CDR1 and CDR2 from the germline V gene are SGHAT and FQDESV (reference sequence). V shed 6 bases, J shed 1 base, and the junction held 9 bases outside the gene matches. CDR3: CASSSMTGGLNTGELFF. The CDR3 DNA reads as TGTGCCAGCAGTTCCATGACAGGGGGTTTGAACACCGGGGAGCTGTTTTTT.

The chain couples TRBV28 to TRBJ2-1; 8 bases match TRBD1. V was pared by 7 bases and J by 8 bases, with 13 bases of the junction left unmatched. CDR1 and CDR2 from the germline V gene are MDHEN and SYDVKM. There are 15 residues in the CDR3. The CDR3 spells CASIQFRDRQDEQFF. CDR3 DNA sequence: TGTGCCAGCATACAATTCCGGGACAGGCAGGATGAGCAGTTCTTC.

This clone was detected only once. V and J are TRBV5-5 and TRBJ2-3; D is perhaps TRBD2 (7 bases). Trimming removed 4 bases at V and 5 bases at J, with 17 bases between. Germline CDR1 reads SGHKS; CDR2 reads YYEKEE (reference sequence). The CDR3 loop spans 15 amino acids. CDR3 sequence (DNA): TGTGCCAGCAGCACCGGACTAGAGGGGGGAGATACGCAGTATTTT. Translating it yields CASSTGLEGGDTQYF.

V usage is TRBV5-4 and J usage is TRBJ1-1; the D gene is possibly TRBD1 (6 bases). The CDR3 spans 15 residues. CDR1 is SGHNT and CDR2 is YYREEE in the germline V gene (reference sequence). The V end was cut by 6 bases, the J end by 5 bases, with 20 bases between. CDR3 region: CASIRRQGSYTEAFF. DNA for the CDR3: TGTGCCAGCATAAGACGTCAGGGGTCGTATACTGAAGCTTTCTTT.